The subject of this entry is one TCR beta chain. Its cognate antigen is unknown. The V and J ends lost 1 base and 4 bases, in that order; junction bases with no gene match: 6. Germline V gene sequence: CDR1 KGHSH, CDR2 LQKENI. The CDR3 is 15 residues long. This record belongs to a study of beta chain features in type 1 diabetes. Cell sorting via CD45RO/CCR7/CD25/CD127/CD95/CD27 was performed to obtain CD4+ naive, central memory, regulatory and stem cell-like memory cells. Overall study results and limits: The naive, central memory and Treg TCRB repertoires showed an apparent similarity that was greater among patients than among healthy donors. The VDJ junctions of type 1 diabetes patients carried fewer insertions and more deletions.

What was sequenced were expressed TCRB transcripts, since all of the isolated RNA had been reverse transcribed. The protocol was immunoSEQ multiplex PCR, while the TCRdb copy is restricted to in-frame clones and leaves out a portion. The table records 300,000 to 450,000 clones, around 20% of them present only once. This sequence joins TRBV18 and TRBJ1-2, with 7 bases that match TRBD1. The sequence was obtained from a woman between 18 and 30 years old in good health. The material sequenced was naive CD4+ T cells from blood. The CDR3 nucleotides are TGTGCCAGCTCACCACTTCCGACAGGGTTCTATGGCTACACCTTC. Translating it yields CASSPLPTGFYGYTF. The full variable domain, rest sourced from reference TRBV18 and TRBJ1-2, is NAGVMQNPRHLVRRRGQEARLRCSPMKGHSHVYWYRQLPEEGLKFMVYLQKENIIDESGMPKERFSAEFPKEGPSILRIQQVVRGDSAAYFCASSPLPTGFYGYTFGSGTRLTVV.